This TCR beta chain was obtained from a study of identifying expanded T cells in peripheral blood. Measured with immunoSEQ multiplex PCR; TCRdb has only the in-frame clones, and not every one. Of about 52,000 clones in the sample, 82% are singletons; the top ten hold about 15%. This clone was seen once. The antigen remains undetermined. Germline V gene data show CDR1 as SNHLY and CDR2 as FYNNEI. The CDR3 totals 13 residues. V lost 6 bases and J 4 bases, leaving 7 bases between the germline ends. Overall study results and limits: Differentially abundant clones: 1 to 1.5 between replicates, 16.4 at around 14 days, less than 20 at four.

V is TRBV2 and J is TRBJ2-6; D is unclear. This TCR came from a person aged 18-70 years in good health. Sequenced input: blood. CDR3 amino acids: CASRGGGANVLTF. For the CDR3, the DNA is TGTGCCAGCAGGGGTGGAGGGGCCAACGTCCTGACTTTC.